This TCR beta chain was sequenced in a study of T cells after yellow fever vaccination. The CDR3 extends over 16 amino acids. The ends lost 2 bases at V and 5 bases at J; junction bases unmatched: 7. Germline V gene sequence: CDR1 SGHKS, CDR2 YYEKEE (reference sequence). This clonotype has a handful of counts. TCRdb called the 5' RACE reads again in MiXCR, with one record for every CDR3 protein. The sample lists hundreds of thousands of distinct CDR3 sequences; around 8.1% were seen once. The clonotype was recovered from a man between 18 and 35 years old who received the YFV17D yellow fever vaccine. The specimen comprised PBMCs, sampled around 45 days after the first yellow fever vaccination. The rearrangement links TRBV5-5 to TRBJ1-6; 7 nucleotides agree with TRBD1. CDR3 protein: CASSFRTGTDNSPLHF. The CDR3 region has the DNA TGTGCCAGCAGCTTCCGGACAGGAACTGATAATTCACCCCTCCACTTT.